This T cell receptor beta chain was recovered during a study of cytomegalovirus exposure and HLA in healthy donors. Overall study results and limits: Available immune exposure information was restricted to CMV serostatus only. Later, an analysis found that common viral pathogens appeared to be linked with several of the most significant clusters.

Amplification used 60 Vbeta primers and 13 Jbeta primers. Under the authors' procedure: In a later analysis, of around 80 million unique beta chains, 9 million to 11 million appeared in at least two donors. Assay used: immunoSEQ multiplex PCR; TCRdb lists only in-frame clones, some missing. V, J and clone size derive from that table, while D and trimming were established from the DNA sequence. Among more than 150,000 clones, roughly 84% were seen once, and the ten largest hold approximately 0.26%. Germline loops: CDR1 MNHEY, CDR2 SVGAGI. Trimming at V came to 11 bases and at J to 2 bases, leaving 13 bases not matched to a gene. The CDR3 covers 15 residues. This clone has just a few counts. Antigen unknown.

Input material: PBMCs. The source is a boy aged 5-17 years in good health and CMV-seronegative. This chain connects TRBV6-5 to TRBJ2-3; TRBD2 agrees at 7 bases. The CDR3 DNA reads TGTGCCGGGGCGCAGGGCGGGAGCTCCACAGATACGCAGTATTTT. Amino acid sequence: CAGAQGGSSTDTQYF.